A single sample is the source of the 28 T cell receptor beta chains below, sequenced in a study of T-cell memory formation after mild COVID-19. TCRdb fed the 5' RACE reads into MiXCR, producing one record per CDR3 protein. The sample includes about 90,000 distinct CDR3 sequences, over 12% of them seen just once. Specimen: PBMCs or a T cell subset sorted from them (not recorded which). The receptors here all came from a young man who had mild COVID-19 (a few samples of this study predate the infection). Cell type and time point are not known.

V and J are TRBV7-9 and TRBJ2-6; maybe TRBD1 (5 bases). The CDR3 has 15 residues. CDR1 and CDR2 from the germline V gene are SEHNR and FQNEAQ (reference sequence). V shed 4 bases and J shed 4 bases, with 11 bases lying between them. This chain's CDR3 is CASSSRALGANVLTF. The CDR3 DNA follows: TGTGCCAGCAGCTCCAGGGCTCTCGGGGCCAACGTCCTGACTTTC.

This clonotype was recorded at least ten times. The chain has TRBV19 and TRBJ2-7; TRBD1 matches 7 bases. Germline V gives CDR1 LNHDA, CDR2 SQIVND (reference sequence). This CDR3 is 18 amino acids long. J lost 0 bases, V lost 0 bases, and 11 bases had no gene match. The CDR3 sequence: CASSIDRGCRDSSYEQYV. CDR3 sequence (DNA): TGTGCCAGTAGTATAGATCGAGGATGTCGGGACAGCTCCTACGAGCAGTACGTC.

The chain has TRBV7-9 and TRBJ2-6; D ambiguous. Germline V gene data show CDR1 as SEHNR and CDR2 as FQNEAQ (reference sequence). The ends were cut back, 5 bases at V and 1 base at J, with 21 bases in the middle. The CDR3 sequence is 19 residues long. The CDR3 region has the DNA TGTGCCAGCAGCCCGACGGAACCCATCTCCTATTCTGGGGCCAACGTCCTGACTTTC. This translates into CASSPTEPISYSGANVLTF.

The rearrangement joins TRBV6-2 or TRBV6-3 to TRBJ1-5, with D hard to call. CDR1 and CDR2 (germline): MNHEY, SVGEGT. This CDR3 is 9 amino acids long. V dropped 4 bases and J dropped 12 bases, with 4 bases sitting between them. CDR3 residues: CASSWDQHF. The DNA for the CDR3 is TGTGCCAGCAGTTGGGACCAGCATTTT.

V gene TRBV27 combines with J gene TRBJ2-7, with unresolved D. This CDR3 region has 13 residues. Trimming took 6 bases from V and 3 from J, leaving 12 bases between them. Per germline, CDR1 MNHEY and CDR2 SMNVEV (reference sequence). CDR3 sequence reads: CASSLSIGYEQYV. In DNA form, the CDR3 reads TGTGCCAGCAGCCTTAGCATTGGCTACGAGCAGTACGTC.

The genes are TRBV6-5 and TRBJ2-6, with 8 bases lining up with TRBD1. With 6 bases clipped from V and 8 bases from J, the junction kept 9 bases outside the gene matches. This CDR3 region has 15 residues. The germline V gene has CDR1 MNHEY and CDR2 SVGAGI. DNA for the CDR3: TGTGCCAGCAGCCCACTGGCAGGGGGCACCAACGTCCTGACTTTC. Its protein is CASSPLAGGTNVLTF.

The CDR3 DNA follows: TGCAGCGTTGGGACAGGGGGCGGCGAGCAGTACTTC. It translates to CSVGTGGGEQYF. This chain connects TRBV29-1 to TRBJ2-7; 11 nucleotides align to TRBD1. The CDR3 covers 12 residues. Germline values: CDR1 SQVTM, CDR2 ANQGSEA. V dropped 4 bases and J dropped 6; count of bases not matched to a gene: 2.

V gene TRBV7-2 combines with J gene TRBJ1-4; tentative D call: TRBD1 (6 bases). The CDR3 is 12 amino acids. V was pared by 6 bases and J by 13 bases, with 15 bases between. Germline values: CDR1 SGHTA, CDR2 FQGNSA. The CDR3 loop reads CASSWGAEGLFF. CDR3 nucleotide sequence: TGTGCCAGCAGTTGGGGGGCCGAGGGACTGTTTTTT.

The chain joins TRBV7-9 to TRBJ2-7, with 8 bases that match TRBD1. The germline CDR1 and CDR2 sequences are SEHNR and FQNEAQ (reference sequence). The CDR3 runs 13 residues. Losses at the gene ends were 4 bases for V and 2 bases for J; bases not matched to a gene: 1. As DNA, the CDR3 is TGTGCCAGCAGCTGGACAGGGCCCTACGAGCAGTACGTC. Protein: CASSWTGPYEQYV.

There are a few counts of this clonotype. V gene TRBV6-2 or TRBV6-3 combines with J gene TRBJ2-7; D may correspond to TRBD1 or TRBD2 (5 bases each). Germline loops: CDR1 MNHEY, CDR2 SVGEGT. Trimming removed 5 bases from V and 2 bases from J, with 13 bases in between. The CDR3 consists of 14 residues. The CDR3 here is CASSPGRGPYEQYF. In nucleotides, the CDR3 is TGTGCCAGCAGTCCCGGTCGGGGACCCTACGAGCAGTACTTC.

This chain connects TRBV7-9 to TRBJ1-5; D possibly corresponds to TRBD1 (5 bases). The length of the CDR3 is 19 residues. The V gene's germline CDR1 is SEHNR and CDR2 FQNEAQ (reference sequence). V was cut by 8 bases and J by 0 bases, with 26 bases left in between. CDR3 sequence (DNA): TGTGCCAGCGCCTCGGGGGTGTTAGGGAGGGGTTCTAGCAATCAGCCCCAGCATTTT. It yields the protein CASASGVLGRGSSNQPQHF. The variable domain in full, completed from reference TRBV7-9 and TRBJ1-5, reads DTGVSQNPRHKITKRGQNVTFRCDPISEHNRLYWYRQTLGQGPEFLTYFQNEAQLEKSRLLSDRFSAERPKGSFSTLEIQRTEQGDSAMYLCASASGVLGRGSSNQPQHFGDGTRLSIL.

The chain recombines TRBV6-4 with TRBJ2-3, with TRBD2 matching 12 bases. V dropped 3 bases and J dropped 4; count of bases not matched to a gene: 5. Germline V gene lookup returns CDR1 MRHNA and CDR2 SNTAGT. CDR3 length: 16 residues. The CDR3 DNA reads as TGTGCCAGCAGTGAGTCTAGCGGGGGGGCCTCAGATACGCAGTATTTT. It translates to CASSESSGGASDTQYF.

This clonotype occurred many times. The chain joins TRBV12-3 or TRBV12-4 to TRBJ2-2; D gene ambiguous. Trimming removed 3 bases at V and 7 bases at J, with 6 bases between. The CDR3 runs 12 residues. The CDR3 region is CASSLWGGELFF. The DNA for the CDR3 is TGTGCCAGCAGTTTGTGGGGCGGGGAGCTGTTTTTT.

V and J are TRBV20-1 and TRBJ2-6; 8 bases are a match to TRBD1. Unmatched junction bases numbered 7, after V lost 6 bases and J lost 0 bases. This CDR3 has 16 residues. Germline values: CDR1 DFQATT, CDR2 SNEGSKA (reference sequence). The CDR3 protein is CSATQGARSGANVLTF. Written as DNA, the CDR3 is TGCAGTGCAACTCAGGGGGCCCGCTCTGGGGCCAACGTCCTGACTTTC.

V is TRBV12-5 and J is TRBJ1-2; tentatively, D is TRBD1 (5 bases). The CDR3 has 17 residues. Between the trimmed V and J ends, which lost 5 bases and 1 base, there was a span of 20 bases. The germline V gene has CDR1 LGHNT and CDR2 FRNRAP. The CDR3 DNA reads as TGTGCTAGTGGTACTATCACCCGGGACGGCGGTAACTATGGCTACACCTTC. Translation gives CASGTITRDGGNYGYTF.

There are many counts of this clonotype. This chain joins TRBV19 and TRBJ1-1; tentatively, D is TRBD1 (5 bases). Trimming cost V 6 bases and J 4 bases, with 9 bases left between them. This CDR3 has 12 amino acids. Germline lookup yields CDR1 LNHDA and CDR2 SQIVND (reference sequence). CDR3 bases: TGTGCCAGTAGAGCAGGGATCACTGAAGCTTTCTTT. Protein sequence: CASRAGITEAFF.

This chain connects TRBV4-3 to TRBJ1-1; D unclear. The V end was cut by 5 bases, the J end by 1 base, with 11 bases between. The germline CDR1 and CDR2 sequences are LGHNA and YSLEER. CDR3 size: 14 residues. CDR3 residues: CASSFAQWNTEAFF. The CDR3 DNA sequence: TGCGCCAGCAGCTTCGCTCAGTGGAACACTGAAGCTTTCTTT.

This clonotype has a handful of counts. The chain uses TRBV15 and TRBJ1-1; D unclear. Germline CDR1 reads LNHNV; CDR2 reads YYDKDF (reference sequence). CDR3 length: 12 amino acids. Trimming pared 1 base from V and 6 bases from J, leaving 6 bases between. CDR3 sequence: CATSRVGSEAFF. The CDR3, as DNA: TGTGCCACCAGCAGAGTGGGATCTGAAGCTTTCTTT.

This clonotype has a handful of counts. CDR3 sequence: CASSLPVPYGYTF. In DNA, the CDR3 is TGTGCCAGCAGTTTGCCGGTTCCGTATGGCTACACCTTC. This chain joins TRBV28 and TRBJ1-2, with D hard to call. V was cut by 3 bases and J by 5 bases, with 10 bases left in between. CDR1 MDHEN and CDR2 SYDVKM come from the germline V gene. The CDR3 has 13 amino acids.

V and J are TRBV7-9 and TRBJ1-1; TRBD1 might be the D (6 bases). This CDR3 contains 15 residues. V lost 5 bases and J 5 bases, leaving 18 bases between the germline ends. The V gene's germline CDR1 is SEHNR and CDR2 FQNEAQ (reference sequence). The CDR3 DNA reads TGTGCCAGCAGCCTAGGACAGTTAGGAACGACTGAAGCTTTCTTT. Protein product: CASSLGQLGTTEAFF.

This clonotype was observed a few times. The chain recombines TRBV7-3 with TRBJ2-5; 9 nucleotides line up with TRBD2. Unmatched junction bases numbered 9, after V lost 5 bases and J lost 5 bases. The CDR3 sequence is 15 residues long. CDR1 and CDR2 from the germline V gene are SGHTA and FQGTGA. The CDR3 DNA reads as TGTGCCAGCAGCCAAAGCGGGGGGATAGAGGAGACCCAGTACTTC. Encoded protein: CASSQSGGIEETQYF.

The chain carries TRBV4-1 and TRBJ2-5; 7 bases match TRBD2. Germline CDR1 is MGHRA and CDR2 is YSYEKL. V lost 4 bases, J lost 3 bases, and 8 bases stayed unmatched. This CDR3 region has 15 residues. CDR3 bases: TGCGCCAGCAGCCCCATCGGGGGGTTAGAAGAGACCCAGTACTTC. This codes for CASSPIGGLEETQYF.

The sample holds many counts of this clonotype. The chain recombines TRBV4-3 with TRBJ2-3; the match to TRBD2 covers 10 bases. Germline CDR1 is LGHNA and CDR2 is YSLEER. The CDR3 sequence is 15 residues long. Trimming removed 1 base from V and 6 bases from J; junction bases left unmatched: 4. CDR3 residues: CASSQGAGGLDTQYF. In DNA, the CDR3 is TGCGCCAGCAGCCAAGGAGCGGGGGGGCTTGATACGCAGTATTTT.

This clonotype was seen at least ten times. The CDR3 spells CASSVGSPGATEAFF. For the CDR3, the DNA is TGTGCCAGCAGCGTAGGCTCGCCGGGGGCCACTGAAGCTTTCTTT. The chain has TRBV9 and TRBJ1-1; tentative D call: TRBD1 (6 bases). CDR3 length: 15 residues. Trimming left V 0 bases short and J 4 bases short, with 13 bases between. Germline V gene sequence: CDR1 SGDLS, CDR2 YYNGEE.

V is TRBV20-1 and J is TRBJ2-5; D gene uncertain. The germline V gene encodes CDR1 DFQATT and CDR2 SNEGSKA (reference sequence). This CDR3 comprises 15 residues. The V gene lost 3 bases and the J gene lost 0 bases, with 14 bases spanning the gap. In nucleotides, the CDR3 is TGCAGTGCTAGGGAGAGGACGCCCGACCAAGAGACCCAGTACTTC. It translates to CSARERTPDQETQYF.

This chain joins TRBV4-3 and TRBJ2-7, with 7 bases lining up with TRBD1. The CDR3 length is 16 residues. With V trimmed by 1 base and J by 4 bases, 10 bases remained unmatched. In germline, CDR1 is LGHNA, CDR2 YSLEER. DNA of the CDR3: TGCGCCAGCAGCCAAGTTTTCCCGGGACAGTCATACGAGCAGTACTTC. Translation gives CASSQVFPGQSYEQYF.

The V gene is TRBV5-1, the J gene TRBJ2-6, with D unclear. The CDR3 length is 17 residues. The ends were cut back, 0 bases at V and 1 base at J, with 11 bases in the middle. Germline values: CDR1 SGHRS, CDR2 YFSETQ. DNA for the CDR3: TGCGCCAGCAGCTTGGAGTTCACGGTGTCTGGGGCCAACGTCCTGACTTTC. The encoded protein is CASSLEFTVSGANVLTF.

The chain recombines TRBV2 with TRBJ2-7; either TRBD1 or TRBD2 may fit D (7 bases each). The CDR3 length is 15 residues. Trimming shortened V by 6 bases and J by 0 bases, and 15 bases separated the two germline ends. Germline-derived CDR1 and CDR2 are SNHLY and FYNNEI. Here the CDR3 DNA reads TGTGCCAGCAGGGGGGAGGGGACAGCCTCCTACGAGCAGTACTTC. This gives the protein CASRGEGTASYEQYF.